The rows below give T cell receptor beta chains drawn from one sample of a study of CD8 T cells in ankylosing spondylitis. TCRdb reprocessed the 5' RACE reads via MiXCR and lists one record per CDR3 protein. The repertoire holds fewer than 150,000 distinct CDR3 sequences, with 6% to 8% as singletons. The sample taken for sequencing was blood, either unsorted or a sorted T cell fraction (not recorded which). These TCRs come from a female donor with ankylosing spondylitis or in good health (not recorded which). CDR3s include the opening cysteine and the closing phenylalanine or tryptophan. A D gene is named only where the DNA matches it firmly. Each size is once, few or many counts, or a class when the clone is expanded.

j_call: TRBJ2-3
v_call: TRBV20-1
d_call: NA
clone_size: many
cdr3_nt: TGCAGTGGAACCAAGGGTGATACGCAGTATTTT
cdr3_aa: CSGTKGDTQYF

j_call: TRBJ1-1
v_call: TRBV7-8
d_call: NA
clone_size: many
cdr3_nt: TGTGCCAGCAGCTTAGGGCTGGGGAGCACTGAAGCTTTCTTT
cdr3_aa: CASSLGLGSTEAFF

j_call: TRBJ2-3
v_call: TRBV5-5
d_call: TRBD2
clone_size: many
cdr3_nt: TGTGCCAGCAGCTTAGCGGGGTTTATGGGAGATACGCAGTATTTT
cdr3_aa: CASSLAGFMGDTQYF

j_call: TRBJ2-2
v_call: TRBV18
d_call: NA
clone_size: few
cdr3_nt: TGTGCCAGCTCACCACTAGATGGGATCGGGGAGCTGTTTTTT
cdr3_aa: CASSPLDGIGELFF

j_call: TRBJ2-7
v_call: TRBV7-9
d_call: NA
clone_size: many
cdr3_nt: TGTGCCAGCAGCGCCGGGACATTCGAGCAGTACTTC
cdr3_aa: CASSAGTFEQYF

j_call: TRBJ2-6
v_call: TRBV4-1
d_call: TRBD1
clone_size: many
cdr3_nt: TGCGCCAGCAGCATGCCACGACAGGGCCTCTCTGGGGCCAACGTCCTGACTTTC
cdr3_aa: CASSMPRQGLSGANVLTF

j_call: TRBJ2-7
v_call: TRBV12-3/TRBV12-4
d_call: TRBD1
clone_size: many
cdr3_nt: TGTGCCAGCAGCCCAGACAGGGGAATCGACGAGCAGTACTTC
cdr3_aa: CASSPDRGIDEQYF

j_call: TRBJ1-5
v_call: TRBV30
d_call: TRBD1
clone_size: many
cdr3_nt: TGTGCCTTTCAGGGGGCCAAGTATAGCAATCAGCCCCAGCATTTT
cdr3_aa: CAFQGAKYSNQPQHF

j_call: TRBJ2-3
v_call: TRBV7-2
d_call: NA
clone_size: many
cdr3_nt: TGTGCCAGCAGCTTCGCAGGAAGCGGCGGCACAGATACGCAGTATTTT
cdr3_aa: CASSFAGSGGTDTQYF

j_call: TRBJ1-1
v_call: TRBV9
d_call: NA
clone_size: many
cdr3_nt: TGTGCCAGCAGCAGAGGGGCTGAAGCTTTCTTT
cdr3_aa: CASSRGAEAFF

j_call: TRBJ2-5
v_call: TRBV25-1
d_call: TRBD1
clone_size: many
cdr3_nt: TGTGCCAGCAGTACCGGGACAGGGGATGCGGAGACCCAGTACTTC
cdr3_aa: CASSTGTGDAETQYF

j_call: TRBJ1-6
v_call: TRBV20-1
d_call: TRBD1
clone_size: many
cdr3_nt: TGCAGTGCCGTTCGGACAGGAGATAATTCACCCCTCCACTTT
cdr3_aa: CSAVRTGDNSPLHF